The text below deals with one T cell receptor beta chain. Its antigen is unknown. TCRdb's table, derived via immunoSEQ multiplex PCR, lists solely in-frame clones and lacks some. The profile covers around 3,300 clones, with roughly 90% appearing a single time and about 5% taken by the ten largest. This entry comes from a study of chemoradiotherapy in HPV16-positive cancers. Study findings and constraints: For HPV16-positive patients, expanding HPV-responsive T cells associated with longer recurrence-free survival. Non-HPV-specific T cells did not expand in tumors during treatment, whereas candidate HPV-specific clones and E7-related motifs did.

The CDR3 totals 11 residues. With 4 bases removed from V and 5 bases from J, the gap between germline ends came to 6 bases. Per the germline V gene, CDR1 is MNHNS and CDR2 is SASEGT. Source: tumor tissue, taken from a patient who underwent chemoradiotherapy. This TCR was recovered from a human donor with HPV-associated anogenital cancer. V is TRBV6-1 and J is TRBJ2-7; D gene unclear. DNA for the CDR3: TGTGCCAGCAGTGCAGTAAACGAGCAGTACTTC. Its translation: CASSAVNEQYF.